This T cell receptor beta chain was documented in a study of blood T cell repertoires in COVID-19. Turning to the study itself: COVID-19 samples collected from the United States, Italy and Spain covered acute and convalescent phases. From T cells, B-cell-depleted T cells, or PBMCs came the material, which was cDNA or gDNA.

Here immunoSEQ multiplex PCR was the method, and the copy in TCRdb shows in-frame clones only, minus some. The table lists approximately 130,000 clones, more than 70% of them singletons. The sample was peripheral blood. This TCR was sampled from a human donor in a cohort sampled during active COVID-19.

CDR3 DNA sequence: TGCGCCAGCAGCCAGCCTACTAGCGGGAGGTCCTACGAGCAGTACTTC. Encoded protein: CASSQPTSGRSYEQYF. This chain links TRBV4-1 with TRBJ2-7, with 12 positions matching TRBD2. The trim removed 3 bases at V and 1 base at J, leaving 4 bases unmatched. Germline CDR1 MGHRA, CDR2 YSYEKL. CDR3 length: 16 residues.